A single sample gave rise to the 15 T cell receptor beta chains below, sequenced in a study of blood T cell repertoires in COVID-19. Assay: immunoSEQ multiplex PCR; the TCRdb copy retains only in-frame clones and omits some. The data show roughly 500,000 clones, around nine tenths seen once. Sequencing input: PBMCs or T cells enriched from blood (not recorded which). The receptors originated from a woman aged 55-70 years who had recovered from COVID-19.

This sequence joins TRBV20-1 and TRBJ1-6, with 8 positions matching TRBD1. The V and J ends lost 3 bases and 12 bases, in that order; junction bases with no gene match: 7. The CDR3 covers 13 residues. Germline CDR1 reads DFQATT; CDR2 reads SNEGSKA (reference sequence). The CDR3 nucleotides read TGCAGTGCTAGTTCGACAGGGGCCCGACCCCTCCACTTT. This gives the protein CSASSTGARPLHF.

This clone was found once. This chain links TRBV5-1 with TRBJ1-5; perhaps TRBD1 as D (5 bases). The V and J ends lost 0 bases and 2 bases respectively, with 6 bases between them. The germline CDR1 and CDR2 sequences are SGHRS and YFSETQ. The CDR3 is made up of 14 amino acids. This CDR3 is CASSLETGNQPQHF. The CDR3 DNA reads TGCGCCAGCAGCTTGGAGACAGGCAATCAGCCCCAGCATTTT.

This chain uses TRBV10-2 with TRBJ1-6, with 7 positions matching TRBD1. This CDR3 has 14 residues. Germline-derived CDR1 and CDR2 are WSHSY and SAAADI. Trimming took 9 bases from V and 9 from J; bases not matched to a gene: 11. The CDR3 DNA reads as TGCGCCAGTTCCGGGACAGCCTCTGGTTCACCCCTCCACTTT. The encoded protein is CASSGTASGSPLHF.

V and J are TRBV6-5 and TRBJ2-6; D is possibly TRBD2 (5 bases). V lost 0 bases, J lost 2 bases, and 8 bases lay in between. CDR1 and CDR2 (germline): MNHEY, SVGAGI. CDR3 length: 16 amino acids. The CDR3 bases are TGTGCCAGCAGTTACTCGTCGGGAACTGGGGCCAACGTCCTGACTTTC. The encoded protein is CASSYSSGTGANVLTF.

The chain has TRBV19 and TRBJ1-5; 9 bases fit TRBD1. The V segment lost 6 bases and the J segment 4 bases; nucleotides outside the gene matches: 10. From germline, CDR1 is LNHDA and CDR2 SQIVND (reference sequence). The CDR3 totals 16 residues. The CDR3: CASREGGTGRNQPQHF. The DNA of the CDR3 is TGTGCCAGTAGAGAAGGAGGGACAGGGAGGAATCAGCCCCAGCATTTT.

V is TRBV4-1 and J is TRBJ1-5, with 8 bases that match TRBD1. J gave up 5 bases and V 0 bases, and 6 bases lay outside the gene matches. The CDR3 sequence is 16 residues long. Germline CDR1 reads MGHRA; CDR2 reads YSYEKL. Here the CDR3 reads CASSQEVRGLDQPQHF. The CDR3 DNA sequence: TGCGCCAGCAGCCAAGAAGTCAGGGGGCTCGATCAGCCCCAGCATTTT.

CDR3 nucleotides: TGTGCCAGCAGTGACGGGACAGAATACGAGCAGTACTTC. Encoded protein: CASSDGTEYEQYF. The rearrangement uses TRBV6-1 and TRBJ2-7, with 7 positions matching TRBD1. CDR1 MNHNS and CDR2 SASEGT come from the germline V gene. The CDR3 has 13 residues. J lost 4 bases, V lost 3 bases, and 3 bases had no gene match.

The rearrangement uses TRBV5-6 and TRBJ2-3; a weak D match, TRBD2 (5 bases). The germline V gene encodes CDR1 SGHDT and CDR2 YYEEEE. The CDR3 covers 12 residues. The V end lost 8 bases, the J end lost 2 bases, and 9 bases lay between the germline ends. The CDR3 DNA reads TGTGCCAGTCTCGGGGACACAGATACGCAGTATTTT. It translates to CASLGDTDTQYF.

This clone has more than one count but fewer than ten. The J gene is TRBJ2-7, the V gene TRBV14, with 7 bases that match TRBD1. Germline CDR1 SGHDN, CDR2 FVKESK. This CDR3 comprises 13 residues. V lost 3 bases and J lost 4; bases outside the gene matches: 3. CDR3 sequence: CASSQAGGYEQYV. For the CDR3, the DNA is TGTGCCAGCAGCCAGGCAGGGGGTTACGAGCAGTACGTC.

The rearrangement joins TRBV7-2 to TRBJ2-7; 7 positions match TRBD2. Germline trimming cut 1 base from V and 2 bases from J; bases unmatched to any gene: 8. The CDR3 consists of 16 residues. The germline gives CDR1 SGHTA, CDR2 FQGNSA. The CDR3 DNA follows: TGTGCCAGCAGCTTAGAAGCTAGCGGCAAAACCTACGAGCAGTACGTC. Translated, it gives CASSLEASGKTYEQYV.

V and J are TRBV7-2 and TRBJ2-3; TRBD2 matches 10 bases. Germline assignment: CDR1 SGHTA and CDR2 FQGNSA. Trimming cost V 5 bases and J 8 bases; bases outside gene matches: 7. The CDR3 runs to 14 residues. The CDR3 DNA reads as TGTGCCAGCAGCCCAGCGGGGGGGCGGGTTACGCAGTATTTT. Translated: CASSPAGGRVTQYF.

This chain links TRBV10-3 with TRBJ1-1; possible D gene TRBD1, 5 bases. The germline V and J ends were trimmed by 4 bases and 4 bases, with 7 bases remaining between them. The CDR3 sequence is 12 residues long. CDR1 is ENHRY, CDR2 SYGVKD, per germline. CDR3 residues: CAISATVTEAFF. The DNA for the CDR3 is TGTGCCATCAGTGCGACAGTCACTGAAGCTTTCTTT.

The chain joins TRBV5-1 to TRBJ1-1; a possible D gene is TRBD1 (6 bases). In germline, CDR1 is SGHRS, CDR2 YFSETQ. Trimming removed 2 bases from V and 1 base from J, with 12 bases in between. The CDR3 runs to 15 residues. CDR3 DNA sequence: TGCGCCAGCAGCTTCTTACAGGGACAGAACACTGAAGCTTTCTTT. This codes for CASSFLQGQNTEAFF.

As for this clone: This sample includes further DNA sequences coding for the same CDR3. The rearrangement joins TRBV5-1 to TRBJ2-5; the match to TRBD1 covers 7 bases. The V and J ends lost 0 bases and 1 base, in that order; junction bases with no gene match: 0. The CDR3 is made up of 14 amino acids. CDR1 SGHRS and CDR2 YFSETQ come from the germline V gene. Here the CDR3 DNA reads TGCGCCAGCAGCTTGGGACAGGGCCAAGAGACCCAGTACTTC. Translated, it gives CASSLGQGQETQYF. The complete variable domain, with remaining parts taken from reference TRBV5-1 and TRBJ2-5, reads KAGVTQTPRYLIKTRGQQVTLSCSPISGHRSVSWYQQTPGQGLQFLFEYFSETQRNKGNFPGRFSGRQFSNSRSEMNVSTLELGDSALYLCASSLGQGQETQYFGPGTRLLVL.

The genes are TRBV4-1 and TRBJ2-7; 7 bases match TRBD2. Germline V CDR1 and CDR2: MGHRA, YSYEKL. The CDR3 sequence is 15 residues long. V lost 4 bases to trimming and J lost 4 bases; unmatched junction nucleotides: 10. Written as DNA, the CDR3 is TGCGCCAGCAGCCCGACAGCCTCCGGGAGGTACGAGCAGTACTTC. This codes for CASSPTASGRYEQYF.